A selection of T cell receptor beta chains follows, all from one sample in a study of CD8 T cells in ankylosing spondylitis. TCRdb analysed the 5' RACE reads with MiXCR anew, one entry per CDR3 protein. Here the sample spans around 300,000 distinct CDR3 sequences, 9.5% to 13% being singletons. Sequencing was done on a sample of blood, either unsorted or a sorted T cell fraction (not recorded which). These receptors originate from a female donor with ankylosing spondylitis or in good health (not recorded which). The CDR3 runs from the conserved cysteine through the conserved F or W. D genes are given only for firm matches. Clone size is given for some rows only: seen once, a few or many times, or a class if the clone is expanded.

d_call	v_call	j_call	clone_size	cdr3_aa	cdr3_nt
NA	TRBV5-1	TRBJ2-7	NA	CASSLDWGTYEQYF	TGCGCCAGCAGCTTGGACTGGGGTACCTACGAGCAGTACTTC
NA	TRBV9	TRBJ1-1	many	CASSVDERNTEAFF	TGTGCCAGCAGCGTAGACGAAAGGAACACTGAAGCTTTCTTT
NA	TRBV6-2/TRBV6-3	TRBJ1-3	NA	CASSYSAGAFGNTIYF	TGTGCCAGCAGTTACTCGGCGGGGGCCTTTGGAAACACCATATATTTT
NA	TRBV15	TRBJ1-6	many	CATSRDIGGIDNSPLHF	TGTGCCACCAGCAGAGATATCGGGGGCATCGATAATTCACCCCTCCACTTT
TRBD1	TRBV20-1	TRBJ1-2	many	CSARDSMTGDYGYTF	TGCAGTGCTAGAGATTCGATGACAGGGGACTATGGCTACACCTTC
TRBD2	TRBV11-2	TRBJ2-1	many	CASSLVKRERIFYNEQFF	TGTGCCAGCAGCTTAGTGAAGCGGGAAAGGATATTCTACAATGAGCAGTTCTTC
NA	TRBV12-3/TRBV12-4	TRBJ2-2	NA	CASRLLVGRGTGELFF	TGTGCCAGCAGACTCCTAGTGGGGCGCGGTACCGGGGAGCTGTTTTTT
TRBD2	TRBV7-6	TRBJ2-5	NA	CASTRAAGGPETQYF	TGTGCCAGCACCCGTGCAGCGGGGGGGCCTGAGACCCAGTACTTC
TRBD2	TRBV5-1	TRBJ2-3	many	CASSLDGTRRIADTQYF	TGCGCCAGCAGCTTGGACGGGACTAGGCGTATCGCAGATACGCAGTATTTT
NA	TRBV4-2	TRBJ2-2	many	CASSQATENTGELFF	TGTGCCAGCAGCCAGGCTACAGAGAACACCGGGGAGCTGTTTTTT
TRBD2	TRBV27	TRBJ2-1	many	CASSLTSGNYNEQFF	TGTGCCAGCAGTTTGACTAGCGGGAACTACAATGAGCAGTTCTTC
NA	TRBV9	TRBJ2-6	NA	CASSDILSGANVLTF	TGTGCCAGCAGCGATATCTTATCTGGGGCCAACGTCCTGACTTTC
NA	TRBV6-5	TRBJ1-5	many	CASSYTGSQPQHF	TGTGCCAGCAGTTACACGGGATCTCAGCCCCAGCATTTT